The entry that follows covers one TCR beta chain sequence. In its sample, this clone was seen once. Its antigen is unknown. Per-base quality was not reported, and no clone a single base away is much larger than it. These data originate in a study of blood T cell repertoires in COVID-19 (dated by TCRdb to 2020 to 2021). With respect to the entire study: The collaborator samples originated in the United States, Italy and Spain and spanned the acute and convalescent phases of COVID-19. The prospective study material was composed of cDNA or gDNA derived from T cells, B-cell-depleted T cells, or PBMCs. Deeply sampled blood TCRbeta repertoires from subjects exposed to, actively infected with, or recovered from COVID-19 were included in the dataset. A freely available public database, intended as a resource for researchers studying the immune response to SARS-CoV-2, is where the repertoires were released. Samples were obtained from the ongoing ImmuneRACE study (first 160 participants) and from 1,254 subjects provided by 6 global collaborators. Sample metadata almost always included a de-identified subject ID, COVID-19 status, age in years and sex. HLA class I and class II types, where available, came from metadata supplied by the sample provider rather than from assay-based typing. Study-level results and caveats: The quantity of clinical and demographic metadata differed by source and by participant and was supplied without curation.

TCRbeta CDR3 regions were amplified from genomic DNA by means of the immunoSEQ Assay, a bias-controlled multiplex PCR. The original pipeline was this. Nucleated cell counts per sample were estimated from amplification of reference gene primers within the assay. To quantify the absolute abundance of each unique TCRbeta CDR3 rearrangement, sequence reads were collapsed and filtered. For each sample, productive Simpson clonality was calculated by taking the square root of Simpson's diversity index across productive rearrangements. TCRdb stores this immuneACCESS table with in-frame sequences only. Part of the clones is absent; in the studies checked, under half of the shortfall reflects unresolved V genes, and no reason is known for the rest. V and J calls plus clone size are reproduced from that table; the DNA served to infer D and trimming. In all, the sample holds approximately 89,000 clones, and approximately 92% of those were seen once. Under 7.5% of the sample is in the top ten clones.

Collaborating institutions collected whole blood in K2EDTA tubes following their own protocols. For TCRbeta analysis, collaborators shipped samples in one of three forms: frozen whole blood, isolated PBMCs, or DNA extracted from either of those sample types. This TCR was recovered from an older woman with active COVID-19. Sequenced sample: peripheral blood.

The DNA reads TGTGCCAGCATCCATGCGACAGGGGCTGAGCAGTTCTTC. Its protein reads: CASIHATGAEQFF. Recombination linked TRBV28 to TRBJ2-1, and TRBD1 aligns with 8 junction nucleotides. From V the trimming removes 7 bases and from J it removes 9 bases, while the gene matches leave 8 bases of the junction unaccounted for. CDR3 length: 13 amino acids, cysteine to phenylalanine. Only CDR3 DNA remains: 39 bases, in frame from the first base. Reading the germline V gene gives CDR1 MDHEN and CDR2 SYDVKM. Reference TRBV28 and TRBJ2-1 proteins supply the regions before and after the CDR3; the full variable domain is: DVKVTQSSRYLVKRTGEKVFLECVQDMDHENMFWYRQDPGLGLRLIYFSYDVKMKEKGDIPEGYSVSREKKERFSLILESASTNQTSMYLCASIHATGAEQFFGPGTRLTVL.